Each of the 4 T cell receptor beta chains below was sequenced from the same sample in a study of T cells in Graves' hyperthyroidism and ophthalmopathy. Amplification of TCR beta CDR3 regions used RNA as the template. RT-PCR in the first round (using the HTBI primer set) targeted the TCR CDR3. TCRdb re-called the multiplex PCR reads through MiXCR, storing one row per CDR3 protein. Among 400,000 to 500,000 distinct CDR3 sequences listed, roughly 14% were seen once. Sequencing was carried out using blood. The receptors here all came from a man aged 18 to 29 with Graves' ophthalmopathy.

V gene TRBV11-2 combines with J gene TRBJ2-7; D is perhaps TRBD2 (5 bases). The CDR3 has 14 residues. CDR1 SGHAT and CDR2 FQNNGV come from the germline V gene. Trimming took off 5 bases at V and 3 bases at J, with 14 bases between the two ends. The CDR3 region has the DNA TGTGCCAGCAGCCCGTCTACCGGAGGCTACGAGCAGTACTTC. This encodes CASSPSTGGYEQYF.

At least ten counts were recorded for this clonotype. The rearrangement links TRBV7-8 to TRBJ1-4; 7 bases align to TRBD1. The trim removed 5 bases at V and 7 bases at J, leaving 10 bases unmatched. From germline, CDR1 is SGHVS and CDR2 FQNEAQ. The CDR3 covers 15 residues. CDR3 sequence: CASSGRDSLPEKLFF. The DNA of the CDR3 is TGTGCCAGCAGCGGCCGGGACAGCCTACCTGAAAAACTGTTTTTT.

This rearrangement joins TRBV6-2 or TRBV6-3 to TRBJ2-7, with TRBD2 as a possible D gene (5 bases). The V end was cut by 0 bases, the J end by 7 bases, with 7 bases between. The CDR3 runs to 12 residues. The V gene's germline CDR1 is MNHEY and CDR2 SVGEGT. CDR3 sequence: CASSYSGSEQYF. CDR3 DNA: TGTGCCAGCAGTTACTCTGGGAGTGAGCAGTACTTC.

This clonotype has only a few counts. CDR3 amino acids: CASSPAKKFTEAFF. The CDR3 DNA sequence: TGTGCCAGCAGCCCCGCCAAAAAGTTTACTGAAGCTTTCTTT. The chain employs TRBV6-1 and TRBJ1-1; no firm D call. This CDR3 region has 14 residues. Trimming removed 6 bases at V and 5 bases at J, with 16 bases between. Germline V gene sequence: CDR1 MNHNS, CDR2 SASEGT.